The entry that follows covers one T cell receptor (beta chain) sequence. Its antigen is still unknown. Between the trimmed V and J ends, which lost 7 bases and 1 base, there was a span of 17 bases. Germline-derived CDR1 and CDR2 are MDHEN and SYDVKM. The CDR3 has 16 residues. The data derive from a study of response to subunit inactivated influenza vaccine. Findings and caveats of the study: Authors suggested that a seasonal influenza vaccination recruits few new T cells each time.

Each CDR3 protein gets one entry after TCRdb re-called the RT-PCR reads with MiXCR. The sample lists hundreds of thousands of distinct CDR3 sequences; roughly 8.2% were seen once. This chain joins TRBV28 and TRBJ1-5, with D possibly TRBD1 on 5 matching bases. The sample consisted of PBMCs from blood, taken roughly 24 months after vaccination. This clonotype was sampled from a man in his fifties or sixties who received an inactivated influenza vaccine. CDR3 amino acids: CASNFLAGSSNQPQHF. DNA of the CDR3: TGTGCCAGCAACTTTCTGGCAGGGTCGAGCAATCAGCCCCAGCATTTT.